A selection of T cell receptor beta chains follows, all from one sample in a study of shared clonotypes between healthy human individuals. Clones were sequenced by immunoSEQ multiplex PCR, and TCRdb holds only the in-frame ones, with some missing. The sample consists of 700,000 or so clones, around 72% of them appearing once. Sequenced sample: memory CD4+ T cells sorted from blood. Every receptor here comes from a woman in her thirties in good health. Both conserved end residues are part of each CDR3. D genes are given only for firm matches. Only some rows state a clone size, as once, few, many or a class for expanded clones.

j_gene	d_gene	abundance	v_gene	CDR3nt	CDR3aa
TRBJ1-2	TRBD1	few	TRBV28	TGTGCCAGCAGTTTAAGTGAACAGGGGGCTGGTGGCTACACCTTC	CASSLSEQGAGGYTF
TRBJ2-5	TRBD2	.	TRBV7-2	TGTGCCAGCAGCTTGGGGGGTAGCGGGACTAGGACCCAGTACTTC	CASSLGGSGTRTQYF
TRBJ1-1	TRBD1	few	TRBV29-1	TGCAGCGTCGCAACAGGGGACACTGAAGCTTTCTTT	CSVATGDTEAFF
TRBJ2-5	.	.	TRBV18	TGTGCCAGCTCACGAAATATTCCGGGACCGAGCACGTACCAAGAGACCCAGTACTTC	CASSRNIPGPSTYQETQYF
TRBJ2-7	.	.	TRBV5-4	TGTGCCAGCAGTGAATGGACAGTGGGCGAGCAGTACTTC	CASSEWTVGEQYF
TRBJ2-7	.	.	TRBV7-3	TGTGCCAGCAGCCAAGGGGAAGAGACCGAGCAGTACTTC	CASSQGEETEQYF
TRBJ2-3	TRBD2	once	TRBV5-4	TGTGCCAGCAGCCTTAAGCGGGGGGCTAGCACAGATACGCAGTATTTT	CASSLKRGASTDTQYF
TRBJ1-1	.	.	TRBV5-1	TGCGCCAGCAGCTTGGACAGCGTGAACACTGAAGCTTTCTTT	CASSLDSVNTEAFF
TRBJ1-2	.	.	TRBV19	TGTGCCAGTACTATGAGGACACCATTGAACTATGGCTACACCTTC	CASTMRTPLNYGYTF
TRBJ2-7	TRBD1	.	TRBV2	TGTGCCAGCAGCCTGGGACAGAGTATCTCCTACGAGCAGTACTTC	CASSLGQSISYEQYF
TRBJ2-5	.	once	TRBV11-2	TGTGCCAGCAGCGTTGGGGGTAGGGTTGAGACCCAGTACTTC	CASSVGGRVETQYF
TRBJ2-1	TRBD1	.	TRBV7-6	TGTGCCAGCAGTCCTTACCGGGACAGGGGCAATGAGCAGTTCTTC	CASSPYRDRGNEQFF
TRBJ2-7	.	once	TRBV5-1	TGCGCCAGCAGCTTGGGCCAGGGAAGGTACGAGCAGTACTTC	CASSLGQGRYEQYF
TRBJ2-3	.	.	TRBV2	TGTGCCAGCTCTCCGGGATTCACAGATACGCAGTATTTT	CASSPGFTDTQYF
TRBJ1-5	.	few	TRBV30	TGTGCCTGGACGAAGGGGATCACTAATCAGCCCCAGCATTTT	CAWTKGITNQPQHF
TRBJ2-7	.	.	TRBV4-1	TGCGCCAGCAGCCAAGGAGACGGGTACGAGCAGTACTTC	CASSQGDGYEQYF
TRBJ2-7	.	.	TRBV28	TGTGCCAGCAACCCCCAAGGGCGCGAGCAGTACTTC	CASNPQGREQYF
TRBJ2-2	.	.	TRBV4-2	TGTGCCAGCAGCCACGGCAAAGGGGACACCGGGGAGCTGTTTTTT	CASSHGKGDTGELFF
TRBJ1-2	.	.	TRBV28	TGTGCCAGCAGCTCCCCGGGACGGACCTATGGCTACACCTTC	CASSSPGRTYGYTF
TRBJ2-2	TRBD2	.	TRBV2	TGTGCCAGCAGGTTACTAGCGGGAGTTACCGGGGAGCTGTTTTTT	CASRLLAGVTGELFF
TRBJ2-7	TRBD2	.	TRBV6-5	TGTGCCAGCAGTTACGGGTCTAGCGGGGAGGAGCAGTACTTC	CASSYGSSGEEQYF
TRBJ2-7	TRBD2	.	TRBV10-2	TGCGCCAGCAGCGTATTCTTACTAGCGGGAGATGAGGAGCAGTACTTC	CASSVFLLAGDEEQYF
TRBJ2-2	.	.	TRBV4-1	TGCGCCAGCAGCCAAAGAGCCCTCGGGGGAGGTACCGGGGAGCTGTTTTTT	CASSQRALGGGTGELFF
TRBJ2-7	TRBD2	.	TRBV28	TGTGCCAGCATCATGGGGACTAGCGGGGCCTACGAGCAGTACTTC	CASIMGTSGAYEQYF
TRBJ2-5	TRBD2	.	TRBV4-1	TGCGCCAGCAGCCAAGGGACTAGCGGGAGATGGGAGACCCAGTACTTC	CASSQGTSGRWETQYF
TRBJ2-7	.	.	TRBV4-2	TGTGCCAGCAGCCAAGGGGGATACGAGCAGTACTTC	CASSQGGYEQYF
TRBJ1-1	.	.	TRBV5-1	TGCGCCAGCAGCTTGCTGGGAGACACTGAAGCTTTCTTT	CASSLLGDTEAFF
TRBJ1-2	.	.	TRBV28	TGTGCCAGCAGGGGAAATACAGATTCTTTCTATGGCTACACCTTC	CASRGNTDSFYGYTF
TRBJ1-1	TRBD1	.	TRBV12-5	TGTGCTAGTGGTTTGGTACTGGGACAGGCCATGAACACTGAAGCTTTCTTT	CASGLVLGQAMNTEAFF
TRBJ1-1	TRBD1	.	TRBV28	TGTGCCAGCAGTCCCCGTAGAGGGACAGGGGCTGTTGCTTTCTTT	CASSPRRGTGAVAFF
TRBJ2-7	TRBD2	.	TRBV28	TGTGCCAGTAAGCCAGCGGGAGTGTCCGAGCAGTACTTC	CASKPAGVSEQYF
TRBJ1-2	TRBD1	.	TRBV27	TGTGCCAGCAGTACTCCGGTGAGGGACAGGGCCCACTCCACCTTC	CASSTPVRDRAHSTF
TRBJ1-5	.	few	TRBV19	TGTGCCAGTACCCCGTCCTTCGGGGGCAGCAATCAGCCCCAGCATTTT	CASTPSFGGSNQPQHF
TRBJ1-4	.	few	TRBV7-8	TGTGCCAGCAGCAAGGATGAGGCTAATGAAAAACTGTTTTTT	CASSKDEANEKLFF
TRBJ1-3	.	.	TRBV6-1	TGTGCCAGCAGTGAACCAAGACAGCAACCATTCAACACCATATATTTT	CASSEPRQQPFNTIYF
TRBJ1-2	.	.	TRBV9	TGTGCCAGCAGCGTAGCGCCGGACGGAGGCTACACCTTC	CASSVAPDGGYTF